The clone carrying this T cell receptor beta chain was seen many times. This record comes from a study of T cells in Graves' hyperthyroidism and ophthalmopathy. It was RNA transcripts that yielded the amplified TCR beta CDR3 regions. TCR CDR3 underwent first-round RT-PCR with the HTBI primer set. MiXCR, run by TCRdb on the multiplex PCR reads, gives a single entry per CDR3 protein. The repertoire includes about 250,000 distinct CDR3 sequences, nearly 15% of them detected once, and roughly 31% sits in the top ten. This CDR3 is built from 15 residues. Trimming removed 0 bases at V and 0 bases at J, with 9 bases between. Germline V lookup: CDR1 SGHRS, CDR2 YFSETQ.

The chain links TRBV5-1 to TRBJ2-5; D not certain. This TCR was sampled from a woman aged 45-59 years with Graves' hyperthyroidism that later progressed to Graves' ophthalmopathy. Sequenced material: blood. The CDR3 nucleotides are TGCGCCAGCAGCTTGGCAGACACCCACCAAGAGACCCAGTACTTC. It specifies CASSLADTHQETQYF.